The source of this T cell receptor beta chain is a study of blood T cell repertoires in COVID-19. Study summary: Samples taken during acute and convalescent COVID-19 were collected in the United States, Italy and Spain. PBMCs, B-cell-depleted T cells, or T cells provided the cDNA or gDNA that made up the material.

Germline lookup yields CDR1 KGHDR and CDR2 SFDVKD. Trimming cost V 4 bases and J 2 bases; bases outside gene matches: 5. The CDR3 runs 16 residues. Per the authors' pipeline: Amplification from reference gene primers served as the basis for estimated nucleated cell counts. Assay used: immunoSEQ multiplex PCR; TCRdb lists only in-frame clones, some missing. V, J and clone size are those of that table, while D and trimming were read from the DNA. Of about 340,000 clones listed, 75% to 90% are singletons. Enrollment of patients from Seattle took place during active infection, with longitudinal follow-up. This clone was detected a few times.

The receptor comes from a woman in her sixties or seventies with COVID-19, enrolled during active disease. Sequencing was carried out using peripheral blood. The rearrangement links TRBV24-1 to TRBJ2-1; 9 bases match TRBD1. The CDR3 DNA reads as TGTGCCACCAGTGACCGGGGGGACAGGGCCTACAATGAGCAGTTCTTC. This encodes CATSDRGDRAYNEQFF.